This T cell receptor (beta chain) was documented in a study of preoperative IRX-2 immunotherapy in early breast cancer. Treatment: preoperative locoregional IRX-2 cytokine immunotherapy. The repertoire was sequenced with immunoSEQ multiplex PCR; TCRdb's copy has only in-frame clones and lacks some. The sample includes 30,000 or so clones, around 83% of them seen just once. V was clipped by 3 bases and J by 6 bases; unmatched bases: 4. The germline CDR1 and CDR2 sequences are KGHSH and LQKENI. The CDR3 runs 15 residues. Here the sequenced sample was lymph node tissue, taken from a patient treated with IRX-2 immunotherapy. V and J are TRBV18 and TRBJ2-4, with 11 bases fitting TRBD1. The receptor's source is a human donor with breast cancer. The CDR3 DNA follows: TGTGCCAGCTCACCCCGGGACAGGGGGGGAAACATTCAGTACTTC. Its protein product is CASSPRDRGGNIQYF.